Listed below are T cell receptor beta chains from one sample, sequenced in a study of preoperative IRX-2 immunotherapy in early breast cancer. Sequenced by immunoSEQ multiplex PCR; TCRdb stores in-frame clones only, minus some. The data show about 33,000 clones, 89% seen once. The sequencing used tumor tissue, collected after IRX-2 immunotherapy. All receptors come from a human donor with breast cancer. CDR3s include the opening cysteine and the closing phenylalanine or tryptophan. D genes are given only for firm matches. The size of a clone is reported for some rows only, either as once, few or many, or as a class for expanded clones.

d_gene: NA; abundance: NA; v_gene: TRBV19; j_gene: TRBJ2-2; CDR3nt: TGTGCCTCCTGGGACGGGAAGTTGTCCGGGGAGCTGTTTTTT; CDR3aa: CASWDGKLSGELFF
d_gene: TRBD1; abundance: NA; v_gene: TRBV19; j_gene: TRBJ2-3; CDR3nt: TGTGCCAGTAGTAGAAAACAGGGGGCGTCGGATACGCAGTATTTT; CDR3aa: CASSRKQGASDTQYF
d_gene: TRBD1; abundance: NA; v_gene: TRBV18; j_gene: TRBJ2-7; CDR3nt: TGTGCCAGCTCACCTCGGGACAGTTACTACGAGCAGTACTTC; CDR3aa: CASSPRDSYYEQYF
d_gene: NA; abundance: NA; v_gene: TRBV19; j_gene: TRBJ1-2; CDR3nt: TGTGCCAGTAGGCAATTCAAAGGGGGGCAGCCCTATGGCTACACCTTC; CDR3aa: CASRQFKGGQPYGYTF
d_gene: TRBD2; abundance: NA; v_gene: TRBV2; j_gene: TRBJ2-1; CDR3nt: TGTGCCAGCAGCTGGACTAGCGGGAGTGGGAATGAGCAGTTCTTC; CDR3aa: CASSWTSGSGNEQFF
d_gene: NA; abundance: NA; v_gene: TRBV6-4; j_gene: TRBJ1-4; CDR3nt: TGTGCCAGCAGTTACCTACGGGCTAATGAAAAACTGTTTTTT; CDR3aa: CASSYLRANEKLFF
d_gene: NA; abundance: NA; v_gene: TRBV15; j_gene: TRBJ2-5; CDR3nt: TGTGCCACCAGCAGGCCGCCGCAGGGTCGGGAGACCCAGTACTTC; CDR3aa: CATSRPPQGRETQYF
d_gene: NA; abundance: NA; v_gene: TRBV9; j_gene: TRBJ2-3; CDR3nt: TGTGCCAGCAGCGTAAGGAGCAGGGGACGGACAGATACGCAGTATTTT; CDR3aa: CASSVRSRGRTDTQYF
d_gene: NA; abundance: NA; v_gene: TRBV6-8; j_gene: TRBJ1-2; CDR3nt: TGTGCCAGCAGTACGGGAAAACCAGGGCCTAACTATGGCTACACCTTC; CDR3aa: CASSTGKPGPNYGYTF
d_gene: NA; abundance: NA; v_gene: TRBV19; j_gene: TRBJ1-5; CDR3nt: TGTGCCAGTAGTATTGGCCCGGGTGGGCCCCAGCATTTT; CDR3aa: CASSIGPGGPQHF
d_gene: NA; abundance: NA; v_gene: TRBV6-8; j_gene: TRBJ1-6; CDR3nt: TGTGCCAGCAGCGCAGGGAAATCCTATAATTCACCCCTCCACTTT; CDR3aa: CASSAGKSYNSPLHF
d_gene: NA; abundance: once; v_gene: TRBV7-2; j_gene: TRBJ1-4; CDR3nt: TGTGCCAGCAGCCTCCTCCGGGGGGAAAAACTGTTTTTT; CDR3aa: CASSLLRGEKLFF
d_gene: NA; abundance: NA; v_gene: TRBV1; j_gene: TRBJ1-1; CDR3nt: TGCGCCAGCAGCCAAGCAAGGGTACCGGGACCCCTTGGAACTGAAGCTTTCTTT; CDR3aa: CASSQARVPGPLGTEAFF
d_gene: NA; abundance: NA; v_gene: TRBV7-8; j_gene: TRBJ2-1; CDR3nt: TGTGCCAGCAGCCCCGAAACTCACAATGAGCAGTTCTTC; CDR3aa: CASSPETHNEQFF
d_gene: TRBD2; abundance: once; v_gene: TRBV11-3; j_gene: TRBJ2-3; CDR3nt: TGTGCCAGCAGCCTAGGACTAGCGGGGGGTGGCACAGATACGCAGTATTTT; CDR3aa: CASSLGLAGGGTDTQYF
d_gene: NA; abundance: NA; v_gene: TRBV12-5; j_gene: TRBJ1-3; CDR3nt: TGTGCCACCGGCAGTAGTGGAAACACCATATATTTT; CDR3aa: CATGSSGNTIYF
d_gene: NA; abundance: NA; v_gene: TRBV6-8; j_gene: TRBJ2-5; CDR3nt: TGTGCCAGCAGTTACTCTGCAGAGACCCAGTACTTC; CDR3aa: CASSYSAETQYF
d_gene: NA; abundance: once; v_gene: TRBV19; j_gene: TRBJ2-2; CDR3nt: TGTGCCAGTACCCTCCTTGGGACGACTACCGGGGAGCTGTTTTTT; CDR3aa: CASTLLGTTTGELFF
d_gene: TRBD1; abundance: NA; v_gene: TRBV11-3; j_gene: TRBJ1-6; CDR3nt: TGTGCCAGCAGCTTAACAGGGGTATGGAATTCACCCCTCCACTTT; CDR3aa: CASSLTGVWNSPLHF
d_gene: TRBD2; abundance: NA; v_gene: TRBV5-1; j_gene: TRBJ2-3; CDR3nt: TGCGCCACCACGTTAGCGGGAGTGTCCACAGATACGCAGTATTTT; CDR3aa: CATTLAGVSTDTQYF
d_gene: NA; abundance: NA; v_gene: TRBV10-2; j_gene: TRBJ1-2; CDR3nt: TGCGCCAGCAGTGAGACGCGCAACTATGGCTACACCTTC; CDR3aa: CASSETRNYGYTF
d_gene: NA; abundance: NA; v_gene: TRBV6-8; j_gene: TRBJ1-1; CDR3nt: TGTGCCAGCTCCGACGGGGGTAATGCCATCATGAACACTGAAGCTTTCTTT; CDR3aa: CASSDGGNAIMNTEAFF
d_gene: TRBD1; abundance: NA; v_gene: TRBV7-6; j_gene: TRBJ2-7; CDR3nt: TGTGCCAGCAGCCAGGGACAGGCGAGTTTGGACGAGCAGTACTTC; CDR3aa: CASSQGQASLDEQYF
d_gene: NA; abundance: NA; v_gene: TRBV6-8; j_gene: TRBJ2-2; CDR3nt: TGTGCCAGCAAGGGAGTAGAAGGGGAGCTGTTTTTT; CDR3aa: CASKGVEGELFF
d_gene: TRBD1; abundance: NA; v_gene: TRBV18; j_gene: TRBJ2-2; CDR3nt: TGTGCCAGCTCAGGACAGGGAGTAACCGGGGAGCTGTTTTTT; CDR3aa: CASSGQGVTGELFF
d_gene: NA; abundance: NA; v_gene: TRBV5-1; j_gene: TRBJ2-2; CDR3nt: TGCGCCAGCAGCTCGGGACTCAATACGAACACCGGGGAGCTGTTTTTT; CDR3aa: CASSSGLNTNTGELFF
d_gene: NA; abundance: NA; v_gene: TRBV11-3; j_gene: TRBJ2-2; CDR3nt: TGTGCCAGCAGCTTAGAACCCGGGAGTTACACCGGGGAGCTGTTTTTT; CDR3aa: CASSLEPGSYTGELFF
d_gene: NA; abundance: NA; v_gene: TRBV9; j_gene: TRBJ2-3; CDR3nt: TGTGCCAGCAGCGGGGACTCCCTATACTATACGCAGTATTTT; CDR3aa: CASSGDSLYYTQYF
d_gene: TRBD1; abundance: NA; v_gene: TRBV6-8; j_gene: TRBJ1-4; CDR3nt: TGTGCCAGCAGTCCGGGGACAGGGGGCACAAATGAAAAACTGTTTTTT; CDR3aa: CASSPGTGGTNEKLFF
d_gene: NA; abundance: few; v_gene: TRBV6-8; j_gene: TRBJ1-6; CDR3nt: TGTGCCAGCGGGGGGGGAAATAATTCACCCCTCCACTTT; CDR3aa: CASGGGNNSPLHF
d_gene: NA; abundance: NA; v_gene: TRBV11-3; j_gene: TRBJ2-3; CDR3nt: TGTGCCAGCAGTTCTCCGGGGGGCACGGATACGCAGTATTTT; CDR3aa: CASSSPGGTDTQYF
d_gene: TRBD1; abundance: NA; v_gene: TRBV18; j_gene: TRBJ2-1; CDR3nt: TGTGCCAGCTCACCACTCGGACAGGGGATCGATGAGCAGTTCTTC; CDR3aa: CASSPLGQGIDEQFF
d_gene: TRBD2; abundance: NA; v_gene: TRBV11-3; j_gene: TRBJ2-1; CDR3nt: TGTGCCAGCGGACAAGTCAGCGGGAGAGCGAATGAGCAGTTCTTC; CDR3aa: CASGQVSGRANEQFF
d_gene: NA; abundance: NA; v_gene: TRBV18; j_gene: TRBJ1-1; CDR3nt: TGTGCCAGCTCACCTTTGGGGGAGGCGAACACTGAAACTTTCTTT; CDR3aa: CASSPLGEANTETFF
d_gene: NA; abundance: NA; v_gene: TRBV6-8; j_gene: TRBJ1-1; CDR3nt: TGTGCCAGCATAACACTACCCTTGCACACTGAAGCTTTCTTT; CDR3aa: CASITLPLHTEAFF
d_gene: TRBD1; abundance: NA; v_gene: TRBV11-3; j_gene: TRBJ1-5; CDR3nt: TGTGCCAGCAGCGGGACAGGGGGCATGGAGCCCCAGCATTTT; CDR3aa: CASSGTGGMEPQHF
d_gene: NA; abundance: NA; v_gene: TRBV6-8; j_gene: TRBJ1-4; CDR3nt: TGTGCCAGCAGTTGGGGCAGGATGAGCGAAAAACTGTTTTTT; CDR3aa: CASSWGRMSEKLFF
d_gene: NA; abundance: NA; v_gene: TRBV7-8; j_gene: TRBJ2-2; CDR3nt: TGTGCCAGCAGCTGGGGGGTGTCCGGGGAGCTGTTTTTT; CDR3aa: CASSWGVSGELFF
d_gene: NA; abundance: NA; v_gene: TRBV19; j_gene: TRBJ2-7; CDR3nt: TGTGCCAGTAGTATTACGGGGGAGGAGTACTACGAGCAGTACTTC; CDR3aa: CASSITGEEYYEQYF
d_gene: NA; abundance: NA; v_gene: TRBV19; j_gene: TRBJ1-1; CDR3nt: TGTGCCAGTCGGACGGAGGGGAACACTGAAGCTTTCTTT; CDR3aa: CASRTEGNTEAFF
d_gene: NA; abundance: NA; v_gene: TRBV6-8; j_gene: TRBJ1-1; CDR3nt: TGTGCCAGCAGTCGACAGGTTAACACTGAAGCTTTCTTT; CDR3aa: CASSRQVNTEAFF
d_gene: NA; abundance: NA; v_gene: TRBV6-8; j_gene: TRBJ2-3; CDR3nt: TGTGCCAGCAGTTACCCGCTTAGCGGTGGCTCGGATACGCAGTATTTT; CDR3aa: CASSYPLSGGSDTQYF
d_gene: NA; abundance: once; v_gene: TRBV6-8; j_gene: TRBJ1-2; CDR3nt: TGTGCCAGCACGGGTTGGGGAGAGGACTATGGCTACACCTTC; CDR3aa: CASTGWGEDYGYTF
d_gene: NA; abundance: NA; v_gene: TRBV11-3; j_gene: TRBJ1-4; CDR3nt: TGTGCCAGCAGCGAAACCCTGGGGGTTGGAATTGAAAAACTGTTTTTT; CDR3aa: CASSETLGVGIEKLFF
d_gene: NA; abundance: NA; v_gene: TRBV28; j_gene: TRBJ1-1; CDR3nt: TGTGCCAGCAGGCCTCACTACTTAAGGTTCCCTGAAGCTTTCTTT; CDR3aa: CASRPHYLRFPEAFF